This TCR beta chain was retrieved from a study of breast tumors, draining lymph nodes, adjacent tissues (dated by TCRdb to 2015 to 2016). Study-wide context: TCR beta repertoires were compared across tumor, adjacent nontumor tissue and axillary lymph nodes obtained from breast cancer patients. The study was designed to assess the relationships and possible T-cell exchange between tumor, surrounding tissue and draining lymph node repertoires in human breast cancer.

Data came from an Illumina HiSeq 2000. TCR beta chain libraries were generated by multiplex PCR amplification. High-throughput sequencing was used to analyze the amplified TCR beta chain products. The public reads were reprocessed in TCRdb via fastp at Q25 and MiXCR, keeping in-frame beta chains. Every distinct CDR3 protein forms one entry, paired with its most common genes and DNA. This sample is represented by more than 200,000 distinct CDR3 sequences; about 30% of them were singletons. The leading ten clones occupy 1.4% of the sample. The study at large found these results: In luminal-like breast cancer, tumor and nontumor tissue repertoires resembled each other significantly more than in basal-like breast cancer. The study presented the conclusion that tumor T cells originate in lymph nodes as consistent with a hypothesis, not as something directly demonstrated. The data were considered consistent with most tumor T cells being derived from the lymph node and subsequently expanding within tumor tissue. T-cell repertoire diversity in tumors was found to be lower than in lymph nodes but higher than in nontumor tissue, and preferential V and J gene usage was observed.

Details on this clonotype: What this receptor recognizes is not known. Per-base quality was not reported, and no clone a single base away is much larger than it.

At the junction V is shortened by 3 bases and J by 7 bases; bases outside the gene matches: 7. Including the terminal cysteine and phenylalanine, the CDR3 comprises 14 residues. The read is trimmed to its CDR3 DNA, 42 bases read in frame from base 1. CDR1 and CDR2, looked up from the germline V gene, are SNHLY and FYNNEI. The lymph node samples were taken from the axillary draining lymph nodes of breast cancer patients. This sequence uses TRBV2 and TRBJ2-7, and 9 junctional nucleotides match TRBD2. The sequence was collected from a female donor with breast cancer. Some clones in this sample may be carry-over from other donors' samples. The sample consisted of axillary lymph node tissue. The DNA reads as follows: TGTGCCAGCAGTGATGGCGGGAGGGTCAGGGAGCAGTACTTC. The encoded protein is CASSDGGRVREQYF.